The next 27 T cell receptor beta chains were all read from a single sample in a study of blood T cell repertoires in COVID-19. Sequenced by immunoSEQ multiplex PCR; TCRdb stores in-frame clones only, minus some. Here the sample spans 200,000 to 250,000 clones, roughly 84% being singletons. The specimen sequenced was peripheral blood. Receptors were obtained from a human donor in a cohort sampled during active COVID-19.

The genes are TRBV4-1 and TRBJ2-1; possible D gene TRBD2, 6 bases. Trimming pared 0 bases from V and 8 bases from J, leaving 11 bases between. Germline assignment: CDR1 MGHRA and CDR2 YSYEKL. This CDR3 contains 14 residues. The CDR3 is CASSQEGGLDEQFF. The CDR3 DNA is TGCGCCAGCAGCCAAGAGGGGGGATTAGATGAGCAGTTCTTC.

The chain employs TRBV27 and TRBJ2-1; unclear D gene. Germline-derived CDR1 and CDR2 are MNHEY and SMNVEV (reference sequence). Trimming stripped 0 bases from V and 12 bases from J, with 21 bases between. This CDR3 contains 16 residues. The CDR3 DNA follows: TGTGCCAGCAGTTTATCTGCGGAAGGTAACAATGATGGGCAGTTCTTC. Protein: CASSLSAEGNNDGQFF.

The chain couples TRBV5-5 to TRBJ2-7; a possible D gene is TRBD2 (5 bases). Germline values: CDR1 SGHKS, CDR2 YYEKEE (reference sequence). The length of the CDR3 is 14 residues. Trimming stripped 4 bases from V and 4 bases from J, with 15 bases between. The CDR3 spells CASSRATSQYEQYF. The CDR3 DNA is TGTGCCAGCAGCCGTGCCACTAGTCAGTACGAGCAGTACTTC.

This clone appeared once. The chain combines TRBV19 with TRBJ2-3; 8 positions match TRBD1. Germline-derived CDR1 and CDR2 are LNHDA and SQIVND (reference sequence). The trim removed 5 bases at V and 0 bases at J, leaving 10 bases unmatched. This CDR3 is built from 17 residues. In DNA, the CDR3 is TGTGCCAGTAGTGGAAGGACAGGGACAGATAGCACAGATACGCAGTATTTT. It yields the protein CASSGRTGTDSTDTQYF. The whole variable domain, filled in from reference TRBV19 and TRBJ2-3, reads DGGITQSPKYLFRKEGQNVTLSCEQNLNHDAMYWYRQDPGQGLRLIYYSQIVNDFQKGDIAEGYSVSREKKESFPLTVTSAQKNPTAFYLCASSGRTGTDSTDTQYFGPGTRLTVL.

The CDR3 loop reads CASGPGTSGNEQFF. The CDR3 DNA is TGTGCCAGCGGGCCAGGGACTAGCGGGAATGAGCAGTTCTTC. The chain uses TRBV28 and TRBJ2-1; 12 bases align to TRBD2. Germline V gene data show CDR1 as MDHEN and CDR2 as SYDVKM. Trimming took 8 bases from V and 7 from J; bases not matched to a gene: 6. This CDR3 contains 14 residues.

The chain employs TRBV2 and TRBJ2-5; the D gene is possibly TRBD2 (5 bases). The CDR3 has 13 residues. Germline CDR1 reads SNHLY; CDR2 reads FYNNEI. Trimming shortened V by 6 bases and J by 3 bases, and 11 bases separated the two germline ends. The CDR3 region has the DNA TGTGCCAGCAGAGGCGGGTCCAAAGAGACCCAGTACTTC. Translation gives CASRGGSKETQYF.

The chain links TRBV2 to TRBJ1-3; tentatively, D is TRBD1 (6 bases). The V end was cut by 6 bases, the J end by 5 bases, with 14 bases between. Germline CDR1 and CDR2: SNHLY and FYNNEI. The CDR3 is made up of 14 amino acids. CDR3 nucleotides: TGTGCCAGCAGCGTTACAGGGTCCAGAAACACCATATATTTT. It yields the protein CASSVTGSRNTIYF.

V is TRBV10-3 and J is TRBJ2-1; D may be TRBD1 (5 bases). CDR1 ENHRY and CDR2 SYGVKD come from the germline V gene. The CDR3 is made up of 15 amino acids. Deletions cut 0 bases from V and 4 bases from J, with 10 bases between. The CDR3 DNA reads TGTGCCATCAGTGAGTCGACAGTAGTTTACAATGAGCAGTTCTTC. Encoded protein: CAISESTVVYNEQFF.

This clone was picked up one time. The chain recombines TRBV9 with TRBJ2-7; 8 bases line up with TRBD2. V lost 3 bases to trimming and J lost 6 bases; unmatched junction nucleotides: 5. In germline, CDR1 is SGDLS, CDR2 YYNGEE. The CDR3 totals 13 residues. This CDR3 reads CASSAGGASEQYF. CDR3 DNA sequence: TGTGCCAGCAGCGCGGGGGGGGCGAGCGAGCAGTACTTC. The full variable domain, with the rest looked up from reference TRBV9 and TRBJ2-7, is DSGVTQTPKHLITATGQRVTLRCSPRSGDLSVYWYQQSLDQGLQFLIQYYNGEERAKGNILERFSAQQFPDLHSELNLSSLELGDSALYFCASSAGGASEQYFGPGTRLTVT.

On this clone: This sample includes further DNA sequences coding for the same CDR3. The V call is TRBV2, the J call TRBJ2-7, with TRBD2 as a possible D gene (5 bases). The CDR3 sequence is 13 residues long. Germline CDR1 SNHLY, CDR2 FYNNEI. Trimming removed 6 bases at V and 3 bases at J, with 12 bases between. This CDR3 is CASSELEGYEQYF. Written as DNA, the CDR3 is TGTGCCAGCAGCGAACTAGAGGGCTACGAGCAGTACTTC.

V usage is TRBV20-1 and J usage is TRBJ2-1, with D unclear. Germline CDR1 DFQATT, CDR2 SNEGSKA (reference sequence). The V and J ends lost 3 bases and 0 bases respectively, with 9 bases between them. The CDR3 spans 14 residues. In nucleotides, the CDR3 is TGCAGTGCTAGTGCGGAGAGCTCCTACAATGAGCAGTTCTTC. It yields the protein CSASAESSYNEQFF.

The chain uses TRBV4-2 and TRBJ1-4; D gene ambiguous. V shed 5 bases and J shed 0 bases, with 10 bases lying between them. From germline, CDR1 is LGHNA and CDR2 YNFKEQ. The CDR3 has 15 residues. CDR3 DNA sequence: TGTGCCAGCAGCACCTCAGGTGCAACTAATGAAAAACTGTTTTTT. Its translation is CASSTSGATNEKLFF.

The genes are TRBV7-2 and TRBJ2-7, with 12 bases matching TRBD2. Germline lookup yields CDR1 SGHTA and CDR2 FQGNSA. V lost 0 bases, J lost 0 bases, and 3 bases stayed unmatched. This CDR3 contains 17 residues. The CDR3 region has the DNA TGTGCCAGCAGCTTAGCACTGACTAGCGGGAGCTCCTACGAGCAGTACTTC. Amino acids: CASSLALTSGSSYEQYF.

The V and J genes are TRBV5-1 and TRBJ2-3, with no clear D. The germline V gene encodes CDR1 SGHRS and CDR2 YFSETQ. Trimming shortened V by 2 bases and J by 0 bases, and 7 bases separated the two germline ends. This CDR3 spans 14 amino acids. For the CDR3, the DNA is TGCGCCAGCAGCTTACCAGGTAGCACAGATACGCAGTATTTT. It codes for CASSLPGSTDTQYF.

The chain carries TRBV29-1 and TRBJ2-7; 8 positions match TRBD2. The CDR3 length is 13 residues. The V segment lost 6 bases and the J segment 0 bases; nucleotides outside the gene matches: 4. Germline CDR1 SQVTM, CDR2 ANQGSEA. CDR3 bases: TGCAGCGTAGCTAGCGGGCCCTCCTACGAGCAGTACTTC. Protein sequence: CSVASGPSYEQYF.

This clone was found a few times. The CDR3 protein is CASSLGTGPFYEQYF. CDR3 in DNA: TGTGCCAGCAGCTTGGGCACAGGGCCCTTCTACGAGCAGTACTTC. The rearrangement uses TRBV7-9 and TRBJ2-7; maybe TRBD1 (6 bases). This CDR3 comprises 15 residues. V was cut by 3 bases and J by 3 bases, with 15 bases left in between. Germline assignment: CDR1 SEHNR and CDR2 FQNEAQ (reference sequence). Full variable domain (missing parts from reference TRBV7-9 and TRBJ2-7): DTGVSQNPRHKITKRGQNVTFRCDPISEHNRLYWYRQTLGQGPEFLTYFQNEAQLEKSRLLSDRFSAERPKGSFSTLEIQRTEQGDSAMYLCASSLGTGPFYEQYFGPGTRLTVT.

V usage is TRBV2 and J usage is TRBJ2-1, with D perhaps TRBD2 (5 bases). The CDR3 sequence is 13 residues long. V gave up 7 bases and J gave up 8 bases, with 15 bases separating them. CDR1 is SNHLY, CDR2 FYNNEI, per germline. This CDR3 is CASKPAAGDEQFF. The DNA of the CDR3 is TGTGCCAGCAAACCTGCGGCGGGCGATGAGCAGTTCTTC.

This chain connects TRBV5-1 to TRBJ2-1; 7 bases agree with TRBD2. Per the germline V gene, CDR1 is SGHRS and CDR2 is YFSETQ. The CDR3 runs 15 residues. V shed 3 bases and J 5 bases; nucleotides not matched to a gene: 8. CDR3 nucleotides: TGCGCCAGCAGCTCGACCCTAGCGGAAAACAATGAGCAGTTCTTC. Translation: CASSSTLAENNEQFF.

This clone was found once. The V and J genes are TRBV14 and TRBJ2-1; 9 nucleotides line up with TRBD2. CDR3 length: 17 residues. CDR1 SGHDN and CDR2 FVKESK come from the germline V gene. Trimming took 4 bases from V and 7 from J; bases not matched to a gene: 14. The CDR3 coding sequence is TGTGCCAGCAGCCGACGTCCGGTAGCGGGAGTCCGGAATGAGCAGTTCTTC. This gives the protein CASSRRPVAGVRNEQFF.

The chain couples TRBV18 to TRBJ1-6; no clear D gene. Trimming took 3 bases from V and 9 from J, leaving 9 bases between them. Germline V gives CDR1 KGHSH, CDR2 LQKENI. This CDR3 contains 13 residues. In nucleotides, the CDR3 is TGTGCCAGCTCACCCACGACGGGTTCACCCCTCCACTTT. This gives the protein CASSPTTGSPLHF.

This clone was counted only a few times. V usage is TRBV6-2 or TRBV6-3 and J usage is TRBJ2-6; D gene ambiguous. V lost 0 bases and J 0 bases, leaving 3 bases between the germline ends. CDR3 length equals 15 residues. Germline assignment: CDR1 MNHEY and CDR2 SVGEGT. CDR3 sequence (DNA): TGTGCCAGCAGTTACTCGAGCTCTGGGGCCAACGTCCTGACTTTC. Its protein product is CASSYSSSGANVLTF.

The chain couples TRBV4-2 to TRBJ2-7, with TRBD2 matching 10 bases. This CDR3 contains 16 residues. The junction had 8 bases not matched to a gene; V was cut back by 3 bases and J by 3 bases. Germline V gene data show CDR1 as LGHNA and CDR2 as YNFKEQ. The CDR3 sequence: CASSQTAGGPRYEQYF. The DNA for the CDR3 is TGTGCCAGCAGCCAGACAGCGGGAGGGCCCCGCTACGAGCAGTACTTC.

The rearrangement joins TRBV28 to TRBJ1-2; the D gene is possibly TRBD1 (6 bases). Germline V CDR1 and CDR2: MDHEN, SYDVKM. The germline V and J ends were trimmed by 5 bases and 4 bases, with 20 bases remaining between them. The CDR3 consists of 16 residues. CDR3 residues: CASSPPLGQSTYGYTF. CDR3 nucleotides: TGTGCCAGCAGTCCACCCCTAGGACAGTCTACCTATGGCTACACCTTC.

CDR3 bases: TGTGCCAGCTCACCAGGGGAGGGCAAAAACATTCAGTACTTC. It is translated as CASSPGEGKNIQYF. The chain carries TRBV18 and TRBJ2-4; 7 bases line up with TRBD2. The trim removed 2 bases at V and 3 bases at J, leaving 1 base unmatched. Looked up from germline, CDR1 is KGHSH and CDR2 is LQKENI. The CDR3 totals 14 residues.

The chain combines TRBV6-4 with TRBJ2-2; a possible D gene is TRBD2 (6 bases). Trimming cost V 6 bases and J 5 bases, with 16 bases left between them. Per the germline V gene, CDR1 is MRHNA and CDR2 is SNTAGT. The CDR3 has 15 amino acids. The CDR3 DNA is TGTGCCAGCAGAGAGAGACTAGGGGAGACCGGGGAGCTGTTTTTT. This translates into CASRERLGETGELFF.

The rearrangement links TRBV10-2 to TRBJ2-1, with D possibly being TRBD1 (5 bases). The CDR3 contains 16 residues. Trimming pared 4 bases from V and 1 base from J, leaving 14 bases between. The V gene's germline CDR1 is WSHSY and CDR2 SAAADI. In DNA form, the CDR3 reads TGCGCCAGCAGTGTTAGTCGACAGTGGTCCTACAATGAGCAGTTCTTC. Its protein is CASSVSRQWSYNEQFF.

The chain joins TRBV2 to TRBJ2-3; a possible D gene is TRBD2 (6 bases). V lost 6 bases to trimming and J lost 0 bases, with 7 bases between them. This CDR3 contains 13 residues. The germline V gene encodes CDR1 SNHLY and CDR2 FYNNEI. DNA of the CDR3: TGTGCCAGCAGCGGGAGTAGCACAGATACGCAGTATTTT. Translation gives CASSGSSTDTQYF.